This T cell receptor (beta chain) was recorded in a study of CD8 T cells in ankylosing spondylitis. Study-wide results and limits: The authors found the disease-linked clones to be CD8+ and relatively rare in peripheral blood. Some of the motif variants had earlier been found in reactive arthritis patients' fluid and blood. A TCR beta motif of under 10 highly homologous variants seemed to mark ankylosing spondylitis blood.

Turning to this clonotype: Its target is unknown.

Germline CDR1 and CDR2: ENHRY and SYGVKD. The CDR3 has 17 residues. Deletions cut 0 bases from V and 5 bases from J, with 17 bases between. A single record per CDR3 protein comes from TCRdb applying MiXCR to the 5' RACE reads. This sample has approximately 550,000 distinct CDR3 sequences; about 13% occur once, and the top ten carry nearly 7%. The sequence was collected from a male donor with ankylosing spondylitis. The rearrangement links TRBV10-3 to TRBJ2-1; tentatively, D is TRBD2 (6 bases). Sequenced material: blood, either unsorted or a sorted T cell fraction (not recorded which). The CDR3 loop is CAISESGGNRFDNEQFF. As DNA, the CDR3 is TGTGCCATCAGTGAGTCAGGAGGGAACAGGTTTGACAATGAGCAGTTCTTC.